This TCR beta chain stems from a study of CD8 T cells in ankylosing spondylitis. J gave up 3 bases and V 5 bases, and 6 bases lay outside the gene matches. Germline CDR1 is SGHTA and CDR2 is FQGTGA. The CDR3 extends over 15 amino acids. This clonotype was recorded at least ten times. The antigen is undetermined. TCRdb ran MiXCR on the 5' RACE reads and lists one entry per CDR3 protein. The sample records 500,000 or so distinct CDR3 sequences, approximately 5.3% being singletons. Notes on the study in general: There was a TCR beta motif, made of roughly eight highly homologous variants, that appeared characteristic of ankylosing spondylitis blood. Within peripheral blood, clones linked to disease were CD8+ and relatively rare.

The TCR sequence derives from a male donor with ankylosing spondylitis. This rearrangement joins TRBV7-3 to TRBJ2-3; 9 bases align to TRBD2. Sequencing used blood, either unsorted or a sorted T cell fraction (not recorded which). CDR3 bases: TGTGCCAGCAGCCGAGCGGGGGGCGGGACAGATACGCAGTATTTT. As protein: CASSRAGGGTDTQYF. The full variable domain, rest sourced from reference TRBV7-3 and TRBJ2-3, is GAGVSQTPSNKVTEKGKYVELRCDPISGHTALYWYRQSLGQGPEFLIYFQGTGAADDSGLPNDRFFAVRPEGSVSTLKIQRTERGDSAVYLCASSRAGGGTDTQYFGPGTRLTVL.